A selection of T cell receptor beta chains follows, all from one sample in a study of T cell responses to AZD1222 COVID-19 vaccine. Generated by immunoSEQ multiplex PCR, the TCRdb table keeps only in-frame clones and is missing some. There are under 150,000 clones in the sample; 85% to 90% occur only once, and 1.6% lies in the top ten. Sequences were derived from peripheral blood, sampled 28 days after the second AZD1222 dose. Receptors were obtained from an adult who received the AZD1222 COVID-19 vaccine. CDR3s include the opening cysteine and the closing phenylalanine or tryptophan. Fields, in order: clone size, J gene, D gene, V gene, CDR3 DNA, CDR3 protein. A D gene is named only where the DNA matches it firmly. Size values are once, few and many counts, or a class for expanded clones, and some rows have none.

abundance: NA
j_gene: TRBJ1-5
d_gene: TRBD1
v_gene: TRBV15
CDR3nt: TGTGCCACCAGCAGAGGAGGGGGCGGAGGTCAGCCCCAGCATTTT
CDR3aa: CATSRGGGGGQPQHF

abundance: NA
j_gene: TRBJ2-1
d_gene: NA
v_gene: TRBV5-5
CDR3nt: TGTGCCAGCAGCTCTCTACCGAGCGGTCCCTACAATGAGCAGTTCTTC
CDR3aa: CASSSLPSGPYNEQFF

abundance: NA
j_gene: TRBJ2-3
d_gene: TRBD2
v_gene: TRBV5-1
CDR3nt: TGCGCCAGCAGATCGACTAGCGGGAGGTCAGATACGCAGTATTTT
CDR3aa: CASRSTSGRSDTQYF

abundance: NA
j_gene: TRBJ1-5
d_gene: NA
v_gene: TRBV28
CDR3nt: TGTGCCAGCAGTTTATTCACCAGGGCGGGCCAGCCCCAGCATTTT
CDR3aa: CASSLFTRAGQPQHF

abundance: NA
j_gene: TRBJ1-4
d_gene: TRBD1
v_gene: TRBV4-2
CDR3nt: TGTGCCAGCAGCCAAGCATCCGGACAGGGCTTGGGTTTGGCAACTAATGAAAAACTGTTTTTT
CDR3aa: CASSQASGQGLGLATNEKLFF

abundance: NA
j_gene: TRBJ1-4
d_gene: TRBD1
v_gene: TRBV5-1
CDR3nt: TGCGCCAGCAGCCCCGGGACAGATAATGAAAAACTGTTTTTT
CDR3aa: CASSPGTDNEKLFF

abundance: NA
j_gene: TRBJ1-1
d_gene: TRBD1
v_gene: TRBV30
CDR3nt: TGTGCCTGGCTGAGGGGGCCTGGAACTGAAGCTTTCTTT
CDR3aa: CAWLRGPGTEAFF

abundance: NA
j_gene: TRBJ2-7
d_gene: NA
v_gene: TRBV2
CDR3nt: TGTGCCAGCAGGGACTTCGGTATTTACGAGCAGTACTTC
CDR3aa: CASRDFGIYEQYF

abundance: once
j_gene: TRBJ1-5
d_gene: NA
v_gene: TRBV6-5
CDR3nt: TGTGCCAGCAGGGGTGGTTATAGCAATCAGCCCCAGCATTTT
CDR3aa: CASRGGYSNQPQHF

abundance: NA
j_gene: TRBJ1-1
d_gene: NA
v_gene: TRBV18
CDR3nt: TGTGCCAGCTCACTACAGGGTTACACTGAAGCTTTCTTT
CDR3aa: CASSLQGYTEAFF

abundance: NA
j_gene: TRBJ1-5
d_gene: TRBD1
v_gene: TRBV11-2
CDR3nt: TGTGCCAGCAGCTCCGGGACAGACAGGCAACATTTT
CDR3aa: CASSSGTDRQHF

abundance: NA
j_gene: TRBJ2-1
d_gene: NA
v_gene: TRBV14
CDR3nt: TGTGCCAGCAGCACCCGTCGAAATCCCTACAATGAGCAGTTCTTC
CDR3aa: CASSTRRNPYNEQFF

abundance: few
j_gene: TRBJ1-1
d_gene: TRBD1
v_gene: TRBV19
CDR3nt: TGTGCCAGTAGTCCGACAGGGGGCACTGAAGCTTTCTTT
CDR3aa: CASSPTGGTEAFF

abundance: NA
j_gene: TRBJ1-3
d_gene: TRBD1
v_gene: TRBV5-5
CDR3nt: TGTGCCAGCAATACCGGGACAGGGTCTGGAAACACCATATATTTT
CDR3aa: CASNTGTGSGNTIYF

abundance: NA
j_gene: TRBJ1-1
d_gene: NA
v_gene: TRBV7-9
CDR3nt: TGTGCCAGCAGCATTCAGGGGACCAACACTGAAGCTTTCTTT
CDR3aa: CASSIQGTNTEAFF

abundance: once
j_gene: TRBJ1-4
d_gene: NA
v_gene: TRBV10-3
CDR3nt: TGTGCCATCCGAGGAAAGGGGACTAATGAAAAACTGTTTTTT
CDR3aa: CAIRGKGTNEKLFF

abundance: NA
j_gene: TRBJ1-2
d_gene: NA
v_gene: TRBV28
CDR3nt: TGTGCCAGCAGTTTAGACACTGTGGGAGGCTACACCTTC
CDR3aa: CASSLDTVGGYTF

abundance: NA
j_gene: TRBJ1-2
d_gene: NA
v_gene: TRBV5-4
CDR3nt: TGTGCCAGCAGCTTGGTGGGACGGCCTAACTATGGCTACACCTTC
CDR3aa: CASSLVGRPNYGYTF

abundance: once
j_gene: TRBJ1-6
d_gene: NA
v_gene: TRBV5-1
CDR3nt: TGCGCCAGCAGCTTTAGTGATTATAATTCACCCCTCCACTTT
CDR3aa: CASSFSDYNSPLHF

abundance: NA
j_gene: TRBJ1-1
d_gene: NA
v_gene: TRBV11-3
CDR3nt: TGTGCCAGCAGTCTTGAGGAGAACACTGAAGCTTTCTTT
CDR3aa: CASSLEENTEAFF

abundance: NA
j_gene: TRBJ2-1
d_gene: TRBD1
v_gene: TRBV19
CDR3nt: TGTGCCAGTAGTATGGGGGACAGGGCGTCACTCCTAAGCTCCTACAATGAGCAGTTCTTC
CDR3aa: CASSMGDRASLLSSYNEQFF

abundance: NA
j_gene: TRBJ2-3
d_gene: TRBD2
v_gene: TRBV5-4
CDR3nt: TGTGCCAGCAGCTTGACTAGCGGGAGCACAGATACGCAGTATTTT
CDR3aa: CASSLTSGSTDTQYF

abundance: NA
j_gene: TRBJ2-5
d_gene: NA
v_gene: TRBV20-1
CDR3nt: TGCAGTGCAGACGGGGTGGGGGGTCAGTACTTC
CDR3aa: CSADGVGGQYF

abundance: NA
j_gene: TRBJ2-5
d_gene: TRBD2
v_gene: TRBV6-2/TRBV6-3
CDR3nt: TGTGCCAGCAGCCCCGGCAAGCGGGAGGGGGAGACCCAGTACTTC
CDR3aa: CASSPGKREGETQYF

abundance: NA
j_gene: TRBJ1-2
d_gene: NA
v_gene: TRBV3-1/TRBV3-2
CDR3nt: TGTGCCAGCAGCCACCTAGAGGGCTACACCTTC
CDR3aa: CASSHLEGYTF

abundance: NA
j_gene: TRBJ1-1
d_gene: NA
v_gene: TRBV24-1
CDR3nt: TGTGCCACCAGGGACAGCCTTAACACTGAAGCTTTCTTT
CDR3aa: CATRDSLNTEAFF

abundance: NA
j_gene: TRBJ2-7
d_gene: NA
v_gene: TRBV10-3
CDR3nt: TGTGCCATCAGTGGGGGGGTAGACGAGCAGTACTTC
CDR3aa: CAISGGVDEQYF

abundance: once
j_gene: TRBJ2-1
d_gene: TRBD2
v_gene: TRBV10-3
CDR3nt: TGTGCCATCAGTGTAGCGGGCGGTTCCTACAATGAGCAGTTCTTC
CDR3aa: CAISVAGGSYNEQFF

abundance: NA
j_gene: TRBJ1-5
d_gene: TRBD1
v_gene: TRBV28
CDR3nt: TGTGCCAGCAGTTTTTCTGGGACAGGAGGCCAGCCCCAGCATTTT
CDR3aa: CASSFSGTGGQPQHF

abundance: NA
j_gene: TRBJ2-4
d_gene: NA
v_gene: TRBV7-2
CDR3nt: TGTGCCAGCAGCTTAGTCGGGAGAAGAAACATTCAGTACTTC
CDR3aa: CASSLVGRRNIQYF

abundance: once
j_gene: TRBJ1-3
d_gene: NA
v_gene: TRBV28
CDR3nt: TGTGCCAGCAGCCGGGGACTGCCGGCCATATATTTT
CDR3aa: CASSRGLPAIYF